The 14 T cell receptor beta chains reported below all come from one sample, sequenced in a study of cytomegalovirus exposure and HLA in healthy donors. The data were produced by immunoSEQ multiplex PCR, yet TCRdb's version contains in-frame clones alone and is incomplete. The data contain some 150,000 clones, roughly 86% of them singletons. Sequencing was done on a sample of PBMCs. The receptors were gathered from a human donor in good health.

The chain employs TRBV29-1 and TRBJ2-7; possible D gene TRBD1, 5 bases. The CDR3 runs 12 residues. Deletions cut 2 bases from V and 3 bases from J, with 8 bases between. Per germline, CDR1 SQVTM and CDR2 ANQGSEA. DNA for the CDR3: TGCAGCGTTGAAACCCAGGGCTACGAGCAGTACTTC. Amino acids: CSVETQGYEQYF.

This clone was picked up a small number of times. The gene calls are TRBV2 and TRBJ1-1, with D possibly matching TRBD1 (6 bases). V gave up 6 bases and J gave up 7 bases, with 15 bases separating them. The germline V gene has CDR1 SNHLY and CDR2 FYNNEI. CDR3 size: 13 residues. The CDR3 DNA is TGTGCCAGCAGGTCGTACAGGACAGATGAAGCTTTCTTT. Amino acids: CASRSYRTDEAFF.

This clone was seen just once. CDR3 in DNA: TGTGCCAGCAGCTTAAGGTCCAACTCGGGTGAGCAGTTCTTC. Translation: CASSLRSNSGEQFF. The chain carries TRBV7-9 and TRBJ2-1; D unresolved. This CDR3 comprises 14 residues. V was pared by 2 bases and J by 9 bases, with 14 bases between. Germline V gene sequence: CDR1 SEHNR, CDR2 FQNEAQ (reference sequence). Looking up the rest from reference TRBV7-9 and TRBJ2-1 gives the full variable domain: DTGVSQNPRHKITKRGQNVTFRCDPISEHNRLYWYRQTLGQGPEFLTYFQNEAQLEKSRLLSDRFSAERPKGSFSTLEIQRTEQGDSAMYLCASSLRSNSGEQFFGPGTRLTVL.

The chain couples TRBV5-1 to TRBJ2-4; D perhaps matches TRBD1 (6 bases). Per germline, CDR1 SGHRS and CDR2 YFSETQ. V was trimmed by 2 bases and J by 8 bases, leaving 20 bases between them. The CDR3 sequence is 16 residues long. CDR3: CASSLSGAPVRDIQYF. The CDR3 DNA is TGCGCCAGCAGCTTATCAGGGGCCCCTGTCAGAGACATTCAGTACTTC.

For the CDR3, the DNA is TGCGCCAGCAGCCCCGGACAGGGGGTAGAGACCCAGTACTTC. As protein: CASSPGQGVETQYF. The rearrangement joins TRBV4-3 to TRBJ2-5; 10 bases are shared with TRBD1. The CDR3 has 14 residues. V was clipped by 4 bases and J by 4 bases; unmatched bases: 3. CDR1 LGHNA and CDR2 YSLEER come from the germline V gene.

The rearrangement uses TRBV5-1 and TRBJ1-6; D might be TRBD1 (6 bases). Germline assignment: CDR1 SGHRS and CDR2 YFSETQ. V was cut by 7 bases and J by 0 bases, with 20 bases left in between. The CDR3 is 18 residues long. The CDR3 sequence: CASAYKDRASSYNSPLHF. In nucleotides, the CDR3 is TGCGCCAGCGCTTATAAGGACAGAGCCAGCTCCTATAATTCACCCCTCCACTTT.

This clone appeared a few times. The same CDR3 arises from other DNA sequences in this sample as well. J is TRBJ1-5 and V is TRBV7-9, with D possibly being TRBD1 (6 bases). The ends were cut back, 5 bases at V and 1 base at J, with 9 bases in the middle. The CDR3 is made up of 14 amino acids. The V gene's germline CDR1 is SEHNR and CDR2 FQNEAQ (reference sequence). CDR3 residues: CASSPTGSNQPQHF. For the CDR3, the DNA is TGTGCCAGCAGCCCTACAGGGAGCAATCAGCCCCAGCATTTT.

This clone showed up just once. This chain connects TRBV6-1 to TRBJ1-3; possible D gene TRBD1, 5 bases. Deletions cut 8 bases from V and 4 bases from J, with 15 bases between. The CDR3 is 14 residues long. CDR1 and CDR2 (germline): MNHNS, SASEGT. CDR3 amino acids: CASGLGTDGNTIYF. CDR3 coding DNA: TGTGCCAGCGGCCTCGGGACTGACGGAAACACCATATATTTT.

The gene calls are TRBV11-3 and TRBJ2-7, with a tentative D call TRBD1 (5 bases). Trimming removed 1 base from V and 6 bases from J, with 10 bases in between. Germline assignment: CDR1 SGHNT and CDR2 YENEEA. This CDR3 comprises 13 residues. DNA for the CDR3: TGTGCCAGCAGCTTAGCACCAGGGTCCGAGCAGTACTTC. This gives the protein CASSLAPGSEQYF.

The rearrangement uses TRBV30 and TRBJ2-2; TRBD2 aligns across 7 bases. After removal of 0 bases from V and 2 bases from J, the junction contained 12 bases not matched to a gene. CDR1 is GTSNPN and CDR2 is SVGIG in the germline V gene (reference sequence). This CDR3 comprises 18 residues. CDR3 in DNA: TGTGCCTGGAGTGTAGGGTTTTGGGCTAGCGGCAACACCGGGGAGCTGTTTTTT. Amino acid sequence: CAWSVGFWASGNTGELFF.

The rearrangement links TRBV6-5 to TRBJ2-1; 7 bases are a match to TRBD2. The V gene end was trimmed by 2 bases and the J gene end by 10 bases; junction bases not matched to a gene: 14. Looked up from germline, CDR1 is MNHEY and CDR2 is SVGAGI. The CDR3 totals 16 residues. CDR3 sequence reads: CASSYDRGVGLGEQFF. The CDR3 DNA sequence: TGTGCCAGCAGTTACGACCGGGGGGTAGGTTTAGGCGAGCAGTTCTTC.

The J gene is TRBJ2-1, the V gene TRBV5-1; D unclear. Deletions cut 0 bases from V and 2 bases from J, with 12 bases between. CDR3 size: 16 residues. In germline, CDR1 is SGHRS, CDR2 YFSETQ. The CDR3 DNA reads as TGCGCCAGCAGCTTGGGCCCCTTTTCTACCTACAATGAGCAGTTCTTC. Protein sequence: CASSLGPFSTYNEQFF.

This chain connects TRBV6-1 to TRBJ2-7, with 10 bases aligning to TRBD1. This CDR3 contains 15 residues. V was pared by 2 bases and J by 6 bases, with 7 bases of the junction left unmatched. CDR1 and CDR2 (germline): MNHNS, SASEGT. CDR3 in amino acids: CASSELTGGIGEQYF. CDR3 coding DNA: TGTGCCAGCAGTGAACTGACAGGGGGCATAGGCGAGCAGTACTTC.

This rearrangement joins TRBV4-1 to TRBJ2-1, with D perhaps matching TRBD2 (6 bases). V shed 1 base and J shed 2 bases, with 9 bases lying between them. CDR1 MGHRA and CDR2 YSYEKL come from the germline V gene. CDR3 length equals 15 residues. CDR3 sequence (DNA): TGCGCCAGCAGCCAAGCGGCGGGAACCTACAATGAGCAGTTCTTC. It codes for CASSQAAGTYNEQFF.